These 22 T cell receptor beta chains were sequenced from one sample in a study of response to subunit inactivated influenza vaccine. TCRdb ran MiXCR on the RT-PCR reads and lists one entry per CDR3 protein. The sample lists 550,000 to 800,000 distinct CDR3 sequences; about 15% were seen once. This sample comprised PBMCs from blood, obtained approximately 13 days after vaccination. These receptors originate from a man aged 45 to 65 who received an inactivated influenza vaccine.

The chain uses TRBV9 and TRBJ2-1, with TRBD2 as a possible D gene (6 bases). The CDR3 has 16 amino acids. In germline, CDR1 is SGDLS, CDR2 YYNGEE. V lost 3 bases, J lost 8 bases, and 21 bases lay in between. In nucleotides, the CDR3 is TGTGCCAGCAGCGAGGGGCTCGCTAGGAGGGGCGATGAGCAGTTCTTC. It codes for CASSEGLARRGDEQFF.

The table lists this clonotype with many counts. The J gene is TRBJ2-1, the V gene TRBV7-2, with D unresolved. V shed 3 bases and J shed 10 bases, with 13 bases lying between them. This CDR3 is 13 amino acids long. CDR1 and CDR2 (germline): SGHTA, FQGNSA. CDR3 residues: CASSFRLQVEQFF. CDR3 nucleotide sequence: TGTGCCAGCAGCTTCCGTTTACAAGTCGAGCAGTTCTTC.

This clonotype appeared a few times. This chain connects TRBV24-1 to TRBJ2-1; D is tentatively TRBD1 or TRBD2 (5 bases each). This CDR3 has 15 amino acids. Germline CDR1 and CDR2: KGHDR and SFDVKD. Trimming took off 1 base at V and 8 bases at J, with 14 bases between the two ends. CDR3 loop: CATSDFSQGSDEQFF. As DNA, the CDR3 is TGTGCCACCAGTGATTTTTCCCAGGGTAGCGATGAGCAGTTCTTC.

Turning to this clonotype: One junction end disagrees with the germline gene, perhaps due to a read error. V usage is TRBV15 and J usage is TRBJ2-2; D is tentatively TRBD1 or TRBD2 (5 bases each). Germline V gives CDR1 LNHNV, CDR2 YYDKDF (reference sequence). The CDR3 extends over 17 amino acids. CDR3 loop: CATSSDTAQVATGELSF. For the CDR3, the DNA is TGTGCCACCAGCTCAGATACGGCACAGGTGGCCACCGGGGAGCTGTCTTTT.

This clonotype was recorded a few times. J is TRBJ2-2 and V is TRBV12-3 or TRBV12-4, with TRBD1 identical over 10 bases. The CDR3 is 17 amino acids. Trimming removed 6 bases from V and 0 bases from J; junction bases left unmatched: 7. The CDR3 is CASRLGQGYPNTGELFF. CDR3 DNA: TGTGCCAGCAGGCTGGGACAGGGGTATCCGAACACCGGGGAGCTGTTTTTT.

This clonotype was observed a handful of times. The CDR3 is CASSTDRDAEAFF. The CDR3 DNA is TGCGCCAGCAGTACTGACAGGGACGCTGAAGCTTTCTTT. This chain uses TRBV10-2 with TRBJ1-1, with 7 positions matching TRBD1. The CDR3 covers 13 residues. CDR1 WSHSY and CDR2 SAAADI come from the germline V gene. V was pared by 5 bases and J by 6 bases, with 6 bases of the junction left unmatched.

This clonotype was seen repeatedly, ten times or more. V usage is TRBV7-9 and J usage is TRBJ2-3; D remains unclear. The CDR3 length is 16 residues. V was shortened by 0 bases and J by 4 bases, with 14 bases between the two germline ends. Germline V gene data show CDR1 as SEHNR and CDR2 as FQNEAQ (reference sequence). This CDR3 is CASSLAPGLDADTQYF. The CDR3 DNA reads TGTGCCAGCAGCTTAGCACCCGGGCTCGATGCAGATACGCAGTATTTT.

The chain uses TRBV12-3 or TRBV12-4 and TRBJ1-2; 11 bases align to TRBD1. The V and J ends lost 6 bases and 8 bases, in that order; junction bases with no gene match: 8. CDR3 size: 14 residues. The CDR3 nucleotides read TGTGCCAGCAGCGTGGGGACAGGGGGAGTCGGCTACACCTTC. This sequence encodes CASSVGTGGVGYTF.

This clonotype has only one observation. CDR3 nucleotide sequence: TGTGCCAGCTCACCACTAGACGCAGGGCAGACTGAAGCTTTCTTT. As protein: CASSPLDAGQTEAFF. The rearrangement uses TRBV18 and TRBJ1-1; weak D call: TRBD1 (5 bases). The CDR3 is 15 amino acids. V was cut by 1 base and J by 5 bases, with 14 bases left in between. Germline V lookup: CDR1 KGHSH, CDR2 LQKENI. Full variable domain (missing parts from reference TRBV18 and TRBJ1-1): NAGVMQNPRHLVRRRGQEARLRCSPMKGHSHVYWYRQLPEEGLKFMVYLQKENIIDESGMPKERFSAEFPKEGPSILRIQQVVRGDSAAYFCASSPLDAGQTEAFFGQGTRLTVV.

The chain recombines TRBV19 with TRBJ2-7, with TRBD1 as a possible D gene (6 bases). V was trimmed by 3 bases and J by 0 bases, leaving 9 bases between them. The CDR3 runs to 14 residues. Germline V gene lookup returns CDR1 LNHDA and CDR2 SQIVND (reference sequence). The CDR3 coding sequence is TGTGCCAGTAGTATCCCAGGGGCCTCCTACGAGCAGTACTTC. This gives the protein CASSIPGASYEQYF. The full variable domain, with the rest looked up from reference TRBV19 and TRBJ2-7, is DGGITQSPKYLFRKEGQNVTLSCEQNLNHDAMYWYRQDPGQGLRLIYYSQIVNDFQKGDIAEGYSVSREKKESFPLTVTSAQKNPTAFYLCASSIPGASYEQYFGPGTRLTVT.

In its sample, this clonotype was seen a few times. The rearrangement links TRBV5-1 to TRBJ2-1; D call uncertain. Trimming shortened V by 3 bases and J by 3 bases, and 7 bases separated the two germline ends. Germline CDR1 reads SGHRS; CDR2 reads YFSETQ. The CDR3 spans 13 residues. The CDR3 reads CASSSPYYNEQFF. CDR3 sequence (DNA): TGCGCCAGCAGCTCCCCCTACTACAATGAGCAGTTCTTC. The complete variable domain, with remaining parts taken from reference TRBV5-1 and TRBJ2-1, reads KAGVTQTPRYLIKTRGQQVTLSCSPISGHRSVSWYQQTPGQGLQFLFEYFSETQRNKGNFPGRFSGRQFSNSRSEMNVSTLELGDSALYLCASSSPYYNEQFFGPGTRLTVL.

This clonotype showed up many times. The chain couples TRBV29-1 to TRBJ2-5; unclear D gene. Trimming stripped 8 bases from V and 2 bases from J, with 12 bases between. This CDR3 is built from 12 residues. Germline CDR1 and CDR2: SQVTM and ANQGSEA. The DNA of the CDR3 is TGCAGCTACCGGCGCCAACAAGAGACCCAGTACTTC. It encodes CSYRRQQETQYF.

This clonotype was observed a handful of times. This chain joins TRBV4-3 and TRBJ2-5; 8 nucleotides agree with TRBD2. Losses at the gene ends were 0 bases for V and 1 base for J; bases not matched to a gene: 4. Germline V gene lookup returns CDR1 LGHNA and CDR2 YSLEER. CDR3 length: 16 amino acids. This chain's CDR3 is CASSQDRGLGQETQYF. CDR3 in DNA: TGCGCCAGCAGCCAAGATCGGGGACTAGGCCAAGAGACCCAGTACTTC.

This clonotype showed up just a few times. The genes are TRBV7-2 and TRBJ2-1; TRBD1 matches 8 bases. V shed 2 bases and J 0 bases; nucleotides not matched to a gene: 6. Germline-derived CDR1 and CDR2 are SGHTA and FQGNSA. The CDR3 has 17 amino acids. The CDR3, as DNA: TGTGCCAGCAGCTTATTCCCCGGGACAGGCTCCTACAATGAGCAGTTCTTC. Translated, it gives CASSLFPGTGSYNEQFF.

This clonotype occurred a few times. V gene TRBV7-2 combines with J gene TRBJ2-7; D is undetermined. This CDR3 has 12 amino acids. V lost 5 bases, J lost 5 bases, and 10 bases lay in between. Germline V gives CDR1 SGHTA, CDR2 FQGNSA. In nucleotides, the CDR3 is TGTGCCAGCAGCCTCATTGACGACGAGCAGTACTTC. Translating gives CASSLIDDEQYF.

This clonotype occurred a few times. The junction departs from germline at one end; a sequencing error may be responsible. Written as DNA, the CDR3 is TGTGCCAGCAGATTAGGACAGGGGCTGGTGGGCACCTTC. Translated, it gives CASRLGQGLVGTF. This sequence joins TRBV12-3 or TRBV12-4 and TRBJ1-2; TRBD1 agrees at 9 bases. The CDR3 extends over 13 amino acids.

The CDR3 is CASARTRDDYGYTF. The CDR3 coding sequence is TGTGCCAGCGCCCGAACAAGAGATGACTATGGCTACACCTTC. The V gene is TRBV6-1, the J gene TRBJ1-2; D not resolved. CDR1 is MNHNS and CDR2 is SASEGT in the germline V gene. The CDR3 sequence is 14 residues long. V was pared by 8 bases and J by 3 bases, with 16 bases between.

The sample holds a few counts of this clonotype. The chain carries TRBV2 and TRBJ2-5, with 12 bases identical to TRBD2. V shed 6 bases, J shed 1 base, and the junction held 9 bases outside the gene matches. The CDR3 loop spans 17 amino acids. Germline-derived CDR1 and CDR2 are SNHLY and FYNNEI. CDR3 in amino acids: CASSGLAGRATQETQYF. DNA of the CDR3: TGTGCCAGCAGCGGACTAGCGGGACGAGCAACCCAAGAGACCCAGTACTTC.

This clonotype was seen only a few times. The chain joins TRBV2 to TRBJ2-7; D is ambiguous. The CDR3 is 14 residues long. Deletions cut 2 bases from V and 6 bases from J, with 14 bases between. CDR1 and CDR2 from the germline V gene are SNHLY and FYNNEI. The DNA for the CDR3 is TGTGCCAGCAGTGAAAAGGCCAGTTCTATCGAGCAGTACTTC. The encoded protein is CASSEKASSIEQYF. Full variable domain (remainder filled in from reference TRBV2 and TRBJ2-7): EPEVTQTPSHQVTQMGQEVILRCVPISNHLYFYWYRQILGQKVEFLVSFYNNEISEKSEIFDDQFSVERPDGSNFTLKIRSTKLEDSAMYFCASSEKASSIEQYFGPGTRLTVT.

This clonotype was observed a handful of times. V and J are TRBV7-9 and TRBJ2-2; the match to TRBD1 covers 9 bases. Germline V CDR1 and CDR2: SEHNR, FQNEAQ (reference sequence). The CDR3 loop spans 17 amino acids. After removal of 0 bases from V and 4 bases from J, the junction contained 6 bases not matched to a gene. CDR3 DNA: TGTGCCAGCAGCTTAGCACAGGGGGCATGGTTCACCGGGGAGCTGTTTTTT. Protein sequence: CASSLAQGAWFTGELFF.

This chain connects TRBV11-1 to TRBJ2-1, with D possibly TRBD1 on 6 matching bases. V was trimmed by 6 bases and J by 8 bases, leaving 17 bases between them. This CDR3 spans 14 amino acids. Per germline, CDR1 SGHAT and CDR2 FQDESV (reference sequence). CDR3 sequence: CASSGGRVGYEQFF. The CDR3 nucleotides read TGTGCCAGCAGTGGGGGCAGGGTTGGGTATGAGCAGTTCTTC.

The chain recombines TRBV7-2 with TRBJ2-5; TRBD2 aligns across 7 bases. CDR1 SGHTA and CDR2 FQGNSA come from the germline V gene. After removal of 5 bases from V and 4 bases from J, the junction contained 10 bases not matched to a gene. The CDR3 runs to 15 residues. The CDR3, as DNA: TGTGCCAGCAGCCATCAAGGCGGGAGAGGAGAGACCCAGTACTTC. Residues: CASSHQGGRGETQYF.